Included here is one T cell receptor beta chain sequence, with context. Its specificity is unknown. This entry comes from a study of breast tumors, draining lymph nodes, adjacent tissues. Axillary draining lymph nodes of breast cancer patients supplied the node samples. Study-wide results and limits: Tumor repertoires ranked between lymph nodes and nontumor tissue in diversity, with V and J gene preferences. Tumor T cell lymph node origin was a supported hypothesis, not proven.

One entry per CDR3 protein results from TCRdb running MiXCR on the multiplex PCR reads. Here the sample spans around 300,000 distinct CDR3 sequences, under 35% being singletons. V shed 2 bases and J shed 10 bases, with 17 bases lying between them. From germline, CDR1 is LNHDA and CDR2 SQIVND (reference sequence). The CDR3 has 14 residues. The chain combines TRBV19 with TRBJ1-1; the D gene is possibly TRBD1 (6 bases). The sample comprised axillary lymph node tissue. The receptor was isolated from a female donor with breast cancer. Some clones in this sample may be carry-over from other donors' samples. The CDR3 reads CASSIQGPRLGAFF. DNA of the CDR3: TGTGCCAGTAGTATACAGGGGCCCCGCTTAGGAGCTTTCTTT.